This T cell receptor beta chain was recovered during a study of blood T cell repertoires in COVID-19. About the research overall: T cells, B-cell-depleted T cells, or PBMCs supplied cDNA or gDNA.

Measured with immunoSEQ multiplex PCR; TCRdb has only the in-frame clones, and not every one. Of 200,000 to 250,000 clones in the sample, around 85% were seen once. The germline CDR1 and CDR2 sequences are MNHEY and SMNVEV (reference sequence). This CDR3 contains 16 residues. V shed 3 bases and J shed 5 bases, with 19 bases lying between them. Participants, about 18 to 95 years old, spanned under 25 US areas. Participants' own reports of clinical history determined their cohort assignment. The J gene is TRBJ1-1, the V gene TRBV27; no definite D call. This TCR was sampled from a middle-aged woman with acute COVID-19. The source material was PBMCs or T cells enriched from blood (not recorded which). CDR3 bases: TGTGCCAGCAGTTTTCGATGGCCTGACCGCGGGACTGAAGCTTTCTTT. Its translation: CASSFRWPDRGTEAFF.